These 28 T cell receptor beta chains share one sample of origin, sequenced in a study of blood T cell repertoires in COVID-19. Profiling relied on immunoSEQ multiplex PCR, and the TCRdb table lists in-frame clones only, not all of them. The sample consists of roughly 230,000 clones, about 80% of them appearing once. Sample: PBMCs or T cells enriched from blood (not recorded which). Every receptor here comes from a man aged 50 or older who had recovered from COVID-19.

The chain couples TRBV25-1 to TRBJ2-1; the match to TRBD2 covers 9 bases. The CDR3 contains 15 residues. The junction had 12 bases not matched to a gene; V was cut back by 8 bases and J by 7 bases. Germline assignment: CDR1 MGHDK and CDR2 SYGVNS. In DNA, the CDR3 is TGTGCCAGCTCAGGCGTTAGCGGGAGAAGAAATGAGCAGTTCTTC. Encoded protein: CASSGVSGRRNEQFF.

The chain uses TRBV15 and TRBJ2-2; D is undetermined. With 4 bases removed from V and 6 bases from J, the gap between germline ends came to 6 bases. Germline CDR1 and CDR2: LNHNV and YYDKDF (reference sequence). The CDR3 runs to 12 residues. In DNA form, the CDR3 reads TGTGCCACCAGCATTTGGCCCGGGGAGCTGTTTTTT. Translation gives CATSIWPGELFF.

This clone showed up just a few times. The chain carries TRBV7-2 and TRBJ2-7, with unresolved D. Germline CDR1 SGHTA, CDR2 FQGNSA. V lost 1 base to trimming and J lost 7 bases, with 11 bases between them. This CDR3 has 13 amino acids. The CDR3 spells CASSLVVGREQYF. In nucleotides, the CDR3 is TGTGCCAGCAGCTTAGTCGTTGGTCGGGAGCAGTACTTC.

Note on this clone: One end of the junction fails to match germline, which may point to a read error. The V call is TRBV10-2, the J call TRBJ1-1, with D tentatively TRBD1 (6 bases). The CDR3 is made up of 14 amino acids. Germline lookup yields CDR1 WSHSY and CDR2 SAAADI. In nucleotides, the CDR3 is TGCGCCAGCGGTGAGGGGGGCCCTTACTCTGAAGCTTTCTTT. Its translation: CASGEGGPYSEAFF.

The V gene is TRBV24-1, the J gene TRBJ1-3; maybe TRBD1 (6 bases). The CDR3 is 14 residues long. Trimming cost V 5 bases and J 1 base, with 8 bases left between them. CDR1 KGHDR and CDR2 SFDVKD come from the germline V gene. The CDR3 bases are TGTGCCACCAGTGCTACAGGGTCTGGAAACACCATATATTTT. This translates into CATSATGSGNTIYF.

The CDR3 DNA sequence: TGTGCCACCAGCAGAGACAGGGGGGATGGCTACACCTTC. It translates to CATSRDRGDGYTF. This chain links TRBV15 with TRBJ1-2; 7 nucleotides match TRBD1. There are 13 residues in the CDR3. Germline V CDR1 and CDR2: LNHNV, YYDKDF (reference sequence). V shed 0 bases, J shed 6 bases, and the junction held 1 base outside the gene matches.

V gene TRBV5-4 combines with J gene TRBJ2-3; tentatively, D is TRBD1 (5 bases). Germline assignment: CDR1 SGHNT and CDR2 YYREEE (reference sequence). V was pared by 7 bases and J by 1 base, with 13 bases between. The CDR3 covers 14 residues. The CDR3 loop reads CASQSAGRTDTQYF. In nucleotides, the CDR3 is TGTGCCAGCCAATCGGCAGGGCGCACAGATACGCAGTATTTT.

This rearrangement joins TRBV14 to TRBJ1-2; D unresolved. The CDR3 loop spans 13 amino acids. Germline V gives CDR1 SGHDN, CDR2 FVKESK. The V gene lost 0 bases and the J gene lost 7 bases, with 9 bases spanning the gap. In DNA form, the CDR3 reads TGTGCCAGCAGCCAAGACATTGCGGGTGGCTACACCTTC. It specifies CASSQDIAGGYTF.

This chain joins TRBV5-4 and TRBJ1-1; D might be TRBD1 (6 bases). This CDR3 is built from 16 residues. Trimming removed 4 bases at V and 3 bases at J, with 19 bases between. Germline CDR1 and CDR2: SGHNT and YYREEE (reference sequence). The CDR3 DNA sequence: TGTGCCAGCAGCGGAGGGGGGGGAAAAGGATACACTGAAGCTTTCTTT. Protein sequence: CASSGGGGKGYTEAFF.

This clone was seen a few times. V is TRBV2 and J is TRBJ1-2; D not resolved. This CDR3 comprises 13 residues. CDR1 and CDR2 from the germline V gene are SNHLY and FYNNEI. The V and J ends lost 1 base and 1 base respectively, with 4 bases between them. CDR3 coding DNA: TGTGCCAGCAGTGAAGGAGTTAACTATGGCTACACCTTC. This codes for CASSEGVNYGYTF.

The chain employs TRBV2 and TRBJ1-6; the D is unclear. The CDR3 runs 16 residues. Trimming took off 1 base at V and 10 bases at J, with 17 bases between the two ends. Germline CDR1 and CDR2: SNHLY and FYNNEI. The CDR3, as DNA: TGTGCCAGCAGTGAAGGAAGCCCAAACCGGAGCTCACCCCTCCACTTT. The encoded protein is CASSEGSPNRSSPLHF.

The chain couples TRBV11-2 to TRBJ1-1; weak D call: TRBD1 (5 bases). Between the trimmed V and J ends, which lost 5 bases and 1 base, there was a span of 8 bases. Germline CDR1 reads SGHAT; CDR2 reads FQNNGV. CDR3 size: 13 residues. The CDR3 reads CASSRDRNTEAFF. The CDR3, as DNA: TGTGCCAGCAGCCGTGACAGGAACACTGAAGCTTTCTTT.

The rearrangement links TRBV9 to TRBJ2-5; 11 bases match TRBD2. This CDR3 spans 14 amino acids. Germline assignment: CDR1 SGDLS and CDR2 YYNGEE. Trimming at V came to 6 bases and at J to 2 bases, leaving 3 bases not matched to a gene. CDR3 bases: TGTGCCAGCACTAGCGGGGGGCTTCAAGAGACCCAGTACTTC. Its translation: CASTSGGLQETQYF.

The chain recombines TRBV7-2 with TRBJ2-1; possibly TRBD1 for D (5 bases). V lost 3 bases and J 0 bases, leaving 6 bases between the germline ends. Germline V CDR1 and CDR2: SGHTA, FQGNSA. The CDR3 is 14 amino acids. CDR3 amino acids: CASSLQGSYNEQFF. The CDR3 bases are TGTGCCAGCAGCTTGCAGGGCTCCTACAATGAGCAGTTCTTC.

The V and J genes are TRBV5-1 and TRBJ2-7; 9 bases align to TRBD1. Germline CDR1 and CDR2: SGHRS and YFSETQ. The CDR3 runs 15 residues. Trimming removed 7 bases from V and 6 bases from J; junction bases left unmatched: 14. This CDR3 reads CASATRPGQGSEQYF. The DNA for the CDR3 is TGCGCCAGCGCCACACGCCCGGGACAGGGAAGCGAGCAGTACTTC.

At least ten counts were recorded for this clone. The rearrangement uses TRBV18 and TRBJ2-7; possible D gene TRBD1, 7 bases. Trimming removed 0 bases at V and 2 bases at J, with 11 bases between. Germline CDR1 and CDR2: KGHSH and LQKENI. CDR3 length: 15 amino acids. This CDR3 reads CASSPPEGATYEQYF. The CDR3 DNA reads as TGTGCCAGCTCACCACCGGAGGGGGCGACCTACGAGCAGTACTTC.

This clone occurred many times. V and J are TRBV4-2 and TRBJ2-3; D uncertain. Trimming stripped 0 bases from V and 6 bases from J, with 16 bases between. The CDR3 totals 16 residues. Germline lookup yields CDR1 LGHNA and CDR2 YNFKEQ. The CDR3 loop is CASSQDGASLSDTQYF. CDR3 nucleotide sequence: TGTGCCAGCAGCCAAGATGGCGCTAGTCTTTCCGATACGCAGTATTTT.

The CDR3, as DNA: TGTGCCAGCAGCGTAGAAGGAGGTAGCCCTCATATTAATGGCTACACCTTC. It translates to CASSVEGGSPHINGYTF. The genes are TRBV9 and TRBJ1-2; no reliable D call. CDR1 and CDR2 (germline): SGDLS, YYNGEE. V lost 0 bases and J 6 bases, leaving 21 bases between the germline ends. This CDR3 is 17 amino acids long.

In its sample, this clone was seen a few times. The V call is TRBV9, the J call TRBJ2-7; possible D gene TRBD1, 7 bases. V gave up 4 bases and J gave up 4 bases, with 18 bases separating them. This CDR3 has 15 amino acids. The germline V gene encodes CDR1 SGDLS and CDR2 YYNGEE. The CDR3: CASSSGGQPQYEQYF. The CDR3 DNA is TGTGCCAGCAGCTCAGGGGGGCAGCCCCAATACGAGCAGTACTTC.

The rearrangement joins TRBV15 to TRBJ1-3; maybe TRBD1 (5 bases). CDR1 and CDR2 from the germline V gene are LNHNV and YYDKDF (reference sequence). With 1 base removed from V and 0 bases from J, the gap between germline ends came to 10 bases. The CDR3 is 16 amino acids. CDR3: CATSRADRSSGNTIYF. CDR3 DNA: TGTGCCACCAGCAGAGCCGACAGAAGCTCTGGAAACACCATATATTTT.

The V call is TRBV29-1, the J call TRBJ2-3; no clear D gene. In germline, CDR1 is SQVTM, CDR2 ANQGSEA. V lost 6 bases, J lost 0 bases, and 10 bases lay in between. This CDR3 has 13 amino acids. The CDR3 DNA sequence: TGCAGCGTGAGTCCCGGGAGCACAGATACGCAGTATTTT. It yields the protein CSVSPGSTDTQYF.

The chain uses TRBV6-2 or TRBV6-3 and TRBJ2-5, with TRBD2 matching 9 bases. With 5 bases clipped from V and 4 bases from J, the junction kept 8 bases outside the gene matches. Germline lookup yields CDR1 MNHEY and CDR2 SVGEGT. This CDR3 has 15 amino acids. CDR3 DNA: TGTGCCAGCAGTCCGCGGGAGGGCCGGGGAGAGACCCAGTACTTC. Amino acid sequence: CASSPREGRGETQYF.

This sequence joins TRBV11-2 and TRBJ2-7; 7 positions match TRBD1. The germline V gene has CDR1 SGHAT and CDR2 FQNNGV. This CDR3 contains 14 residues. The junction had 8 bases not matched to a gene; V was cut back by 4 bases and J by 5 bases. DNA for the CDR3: TGTGCCAGCAGCTCGAGACAGGGTAGCAACGAGCAGTACTTC. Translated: CASSSRQGSNEQYF.

CDR3 DNA sequence: TGTGCCACCAAAAAGGGGTCGTGGGGATTCTCTGGAAACACCATATATTTT. It specifies CATKKGSWGFSGNTIYF. This sequence joins TRBV19 and TRBJ1-3; weak D call: TRBD1 (5 bases). V was shortened by 10 bases and J by 0 bases, with 22 bases between the two germline ends. CDR1 and CDR2 from the germline V gene are LNHDA and SQIVND (reference sequence). The CDR3 runs 17 residues.

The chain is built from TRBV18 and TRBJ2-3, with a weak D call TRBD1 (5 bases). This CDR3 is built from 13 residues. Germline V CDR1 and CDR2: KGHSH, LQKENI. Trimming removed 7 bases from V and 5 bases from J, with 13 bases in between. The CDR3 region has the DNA TGTGCCAGCTTCCCACGGCAGGGAGATACGCAGTATTTT. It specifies CASFPRQGDTQYF. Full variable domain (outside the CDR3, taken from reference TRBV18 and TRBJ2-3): NAGVMQNPRHLVRRRGQEARLRCSPMKGHSHVYWYRQLPEEGLKFMVYLQKENIIDESGMPKERFSAEFPKEGPSILRIQQVVRGDSAAYFCASFPRQGDTQYFGPGTRLTVL.

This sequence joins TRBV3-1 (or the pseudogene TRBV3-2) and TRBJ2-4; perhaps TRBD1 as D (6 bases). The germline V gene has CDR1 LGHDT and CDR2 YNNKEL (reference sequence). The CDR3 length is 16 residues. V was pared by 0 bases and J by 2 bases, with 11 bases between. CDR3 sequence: CASSQDIRGTKNIQYF. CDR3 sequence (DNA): TGTGCCAGCAGCCAAGATATAAGGGGGACCAAAAACATTCAGTACTTC.

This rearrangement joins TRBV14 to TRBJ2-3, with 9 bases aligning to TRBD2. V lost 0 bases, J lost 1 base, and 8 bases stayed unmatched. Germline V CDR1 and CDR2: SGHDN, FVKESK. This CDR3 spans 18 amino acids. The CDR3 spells CASSQDPSGAAGTDTQYF. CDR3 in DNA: TGTGCCAGCAGCCAAGATCCTAGCGGGGCGGCTGGCACAGATACGCAGTATTTT. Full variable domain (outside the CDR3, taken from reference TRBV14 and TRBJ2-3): EAGVTQFPSHSVIEKGQTVTLRCDPISGHDNLYWYRRVMGKEIKFLLHFVKESKQDESGMPNNRFLAERTGGTYSTLKVQPAELEDSGVYFCASSQDPSGAAGTDTQYFGPGTRLTVL.

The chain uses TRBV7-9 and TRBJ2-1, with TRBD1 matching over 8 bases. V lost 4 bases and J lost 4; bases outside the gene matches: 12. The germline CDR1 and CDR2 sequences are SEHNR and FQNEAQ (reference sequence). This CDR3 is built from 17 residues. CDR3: CASSSQTGVKGYNEQFF. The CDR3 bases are TGTGCCAGCAGCTCCCAGACAGGGGTAAAAGGTTACAATGAGCAGTTCTTC.